Presented here are 28 T cell receptor beta chains from one specimen sequenced in a study of CD8 T cells in Susac syndrome. cDNA came from about 0.5 to 1 ug RNA primed by random hexamers. One entry per CDR3 protein, called by TCRdb with MiXCR from the immunoSEQ multiplex PCR reads. Of 150,000 to 200,000 distinct CDR3 sequences listed, approximately 94% are singletons. Material for sequencing was CD4+ T cells from PBMCs. The receptor source for this set is a human donor with multiple sclerosis.

This sequence joins TRBV20-1 and TRBJ1-4; D gene unclear. V was cut by 1 base and J by 6 bases, with 3 bases left in between. This CDR3 is built from 11 residues. Germline V lookup: CDR1 DFQATT, CDR2 SNEGSKA (reference sequence). The CDR3 sequence: CSARGDEKLFF. CDR3 bases: TGCAGTGCTAGAGGCGATGAAAAACTGTTTTTT.

The chain carries TRBV6-2 or TRBV6-3 and TRBJ1-5; a possible D gene is TRBD1 (6 bases). Between the trimmed V and J ends, which lost 4 bases and 4 bases, there was a span of 17 bases. Germline V gene data show CDR1 as MNHEY and CDR2 as SVGEGT. This CDR3 is built from 16 residues. The CDR3 DNA follows: TGTGCCAGCAGTTTCACTCCAGGGGCCTGGAATCAGCCCCAGCATTTT. This codes for CASSFTPGAWNQPQHF.

The CDR3 DNA reads as TGTGCCAGCAGTCCTCGGGGAGCGATGTCAACTAATGAAAAACTGTTTTTT. Residues: CASSPRGAMSTNEKLFF. The rearrangement joins TRBV6-1 to TRBJ1-4; D gene unclear. Trimming stripped 5 bases from V and 0 bases from J, with 16 bases between. This CDR3 contains 17 residues. Germline-derived CDR1 and CDR2 are MNHNS and SASEGT.

This clonotype was picked up one time. This chain joins TRBV5-8 and TRBJ1-5; 12 bases agree with TRBD1. Germline V CDR1 and CDR2: SGHTS, YDEGEE. The CDR3 contains 17 residues. V was clipped by 2 bases and J by 8 bases; unmatched bases: 11. CDR3 loop: CASSFRDRGRRGKPQHF. The CDR3, as DNA: TGTGCCAGCAGCTTCCGGGACAGGGGGCGAAGGGGTAAGCCCCAGCATTTT.

The chain has TRBV3-1 and TRBJ2-3; D gene ambiguous. The V end was cut by 1 base, the J end by 0 bases, with 17 bases between. CDR3 size: 18 residues. The germline V gene encodes CDR1 LGHDT and CDR2 YNNKEL (reference sequence). In DNA form, the CDR3 reads TGTGCCAGCAGCCAAGGGAAGACTGCGTACCCTAGCACAGATACGCAGTATTTT. Translated: CASSQGKTAYPSTDTQYF.

The chain links TRBV29-1 to TRBJ1-1, with a tentative D call TRBD1 (5 bases). V shed 5 bases and J shed 1 base, with 8 bases lying between them. The CDR3 contains 12 residues. Germline CDR1 and CDR2: SQVTM and ANQGSEA. DNA of the CDR3: TGCAGCGTTAACCAGGGGAACACTGAAGCTTTCTTT. The encoded protein is CSVNQGNTEAFF.

This clonotype was detected once. The rearrangement links TRBV29-1 to TRBJ2-3; D may be TRBD1 (5 bases). The CDR3 is made up of 13 amino acids. V was trimmed by 7 bases and J by 6 bases, leaving 17 bases between them. The V gene's germline CDR1 is SQVTM and CDR2 ANQGSEA. Here the CDR3 DNA reads TGCAGCGGCGGATCAGGGTTCGAGGATACGCAGTATTTT. This encodes CSGGSGFEDTQYF.

This clonotype was seen a few times. V and J are TRBV9 and TRBJ2-7; D is unclear. V dropped 3 bases and J dropped 4 bases, with 17 bases sitting between them. This CDR3 spans 15 amino acids. Germline V CDR1 and CDR2: SGDLS, YYNGEE. In DNA form, the CDR3 reads TGTGCCAGCAGCGCCCGCGTCGGGCTATTATACGAGCAGTACTTC. It codes for CASSARVGLLYEQYF.

This chain uses TRBV30 with TRBJ1-2, with 7 bases matching TRBD1. The CDR3 has 13 residues. CDR1 is GTSNPN, CDR2 SVGIG, per germline (reference sequence). The V gene end was trimmed by 3 bases and the J gene end by 2 bases; junction bases not matched to a gene: 3. DNA of the CDR3: TGTGCCTGGAGGGACAGGATCAACTATGGCTACACCTTC. Its translation is CAWRDRINYGYTF. Full variable domain (rest looked up from reference TRBV30 and TRBJ1-2): SQTIHQWPATLVQPVGSPLSLECTVEGTSNPNLYWYRQAAGRGLQLLFYSVGIGQISSEVPQNLSASRPQDRQFILSSKKLLLSDSGFYLCAWRDRINYGYTFGSGTRLTVV.

The chain couples TRBV5-4 to TRBJ1-3; D might be TRBD1 (5 bases). CDR3 length: 15 residues. The germline V gene has CDR1 SGHNT and CDR2 YYREEE (reference sequence). V dropped 2 bases and J dropped 0 bases, with 9 bases sitting between them. The CDR3 here is CASSFGDSSGNTIYF. CDR3 DNA: TGTGCCAGCAGCTTCGGCGACAGCTCTGGAAACACCATATATTTT. Full variable domain (remainder filled in from reference TRBV5-4 and TRBJ1-3): ETGVTQSPTHLIKTRGQQVTLRCSSQSGHNTVSWYQQALGQGPQFIFQYYREEENGRGNFPPRFSGLQFPNYSSELNVNALELDDSALYLCASSFGDSSGNTIYFGEGSWLTVV.

The chain employs TRBV3-1 and TRBJ2-5; 8 bases match TRBD1. Per the germline V gene, CDR1 is LGHDT and CDR2 is YNNKEL (reference sequence). The V gene end was trimmed by 5 bases and the J gene end by 1 base; junction bases not matched to a gene: 9. CDR3 length: 16 residues. CDR3 residues: CASSSGQVGLQETQYF. The CDR3, as DNA: TGTGCCAGCAGCTCGGGACAGGTTGGCCTCCAAGAGACCCAGTACTTC.

The genes are TRBV3-1 and TRBJ2-6; TRBD1 aligns across 7 bases. V lost 4 bases to trimming and J lost 4 bases; unmatched junction nucleotides: 10. The CDR3 length is 17 residues. Germline V gene lookup returns CDR1 LGHDT and CDR2 YNNKEL (reference sequence). The CDR3 region is CASSPGLQGSGANVLTF. The CDR3 bases are TGTGCCAGCAGCCCGGGGCTACAGGGGTCCGGGGCCAACGTCCTGACTTTC.

The V gene is TRBV6-5, the J gene TRBJ2-3; tentatively, D is TRBD1 or TRBD2 (5 bases each). Germline lookup yields CDR1 MNHEY and CDR2 SVGAGI. The length of the CDR3 is 15 residues. The V and J ends lost 4 bases and 5 bases respectively, with 16 bases between them. Here the CDR3 reads CASSFGMGVGDTQYF. For the CDR3, the DNA is TGTGCCAGCAGTTTCGGAATGGGGGTTGGAGATACGCAGTATTTT.

The chain couples TRBV7-8 to TRBJ2-2; D possibly uses TRBD1 or TRBD2 (5 bases each). This CDR3 comprises 14 residues. Trimming stripped 7 bases from V and 7 bases from J, with 16 bases between. Germline V gives CDR1 SGHVS, CDR2 FQNEAQ. The CDR3 nucleotides are TGTGCCAGCACCCTCTCCAGGGACCACGGGGAGCTGTTTTTT. It translates to CASTLSRDHGELFF.

V is TRBV3-1 and J is TRBJ1-2; D unresolved. This CDR3 spans 13 amino acids. V gave up 3 bases and J gave up 3 bases, with 8 bases separating them. Germline V gene lookup returns CDR1 LGHDT and CDR2 YNNKEL (reference sequence). DNA for the CDR3: TGTGCCAGCAGCCAGGGCGGGCACTATGGCTACACCTTC. Its protein is CASSQGGHYGYTF. Supplemented by reference TRBV3-1 and TRBJ1-2, the full variable domain reads DTAVSQTPKYLVTQMGNDKSIKCEQNLGHDTMYWYKQDSKKFLKIMFSYNNKELIINETVPNRFSPKSPDKAHLNLHINSLELGDSAVYFCASSQGGHYGYTFGSGTRLTVV.

V usage is TRBV3-1 and J usage is TRBJ2-1; 9 bases are a match to TRBD2. CDR3 size: 15 residues. J lost 8 bases, V lost 4 bases, and 9 bases had no gene match. From germline, CDR1 is LGHDT and CDR2 YNNKEL (reference sequence). This chain's CDR3 is CASSPTSGPRYEQFF. In nucleotides, the CDR3 is TGTGCCAGCAGCCCGACTAGCGGCCCTCGTTATGAGCAGTTCTTC.

The rearrangement joins TRBV30 to TRBJ2-5, with D possibly matching TRBD1 (5 bases). The V end lost 2 bases, the J end lost 0 bases, and 13 bases lay between the germline ends. The CDR3 runs to 15 residues. Germline loops: CDR1 GTSNPN, CDR2 SVGIG (reference sequence). DNA of the CDR3: TGTGCCTGGAGTTTGGGGCACACGTACCAAGAGACCCAGTACTTC. Its protein is CAWSLGHTYQETQYF.

The V gene is TRBV11-2, the J gene TRBJ2-5; TRBD2 aligns across 10 bases. The V gene's germline CDR1 is SGHAT and CDR2 FQNNGV. J was trimmed by 4 bases and V by 6 bases; bases with no gene match: 5. The CDR3 runs to 14 residues. This CDR3 is CASSGTSVGETQYF. CDR3 DNA: TGTGCCAGCAGTGGGACTAGCGTTGGAGAGACCCAGTACTTC.

This chain uses TRBV7-2 with TRBJ1-2; 8 nucleotides match TRBD1. The CDR3 is 14 amino acids. The J segment lost 6 bases and the V segment lost 5 bases, leaving 8 bases of the junction unmatched. CDR1 and CDR2 (germline): SGHTA, FQGNSA. As DNA, the CDR3 is TGTGCCAGCAGCCGTATGACAGGGGTGAATGGCTACACCTTC. This sequence encodes CASSRMTGVNGYTF.

The V call is TRBV5-6, the J call TRBJ2-1, with TRBD2 matching over 9 bases. V shed 4 bases and J 2 bases; nucleotides not matched to a gene: 4. Germline V CDR1 and CDR2: SGHDT, YYEEEE. The CDR3 has 15 amino acids. CDR3 region: CASSISGRAYNEQFF. CDR3 nucleotide sequence: TGTGCCAGCAGCATTAGCGGGAGAGCCTACAATGAGCAGTTCTTC.

J is TRBJ1-2 and V is TRBV7-8; tentatively, D is TRBD1 (5 bases). Trimming cost V 3 bases and J 7 bases, with 12 bases left between them. CDR1 is SGHVS and CDR2 is FQNEAQ in the germline V gene. This CDR3 has 13 residues. Written as DNA, the CDR3 is TGTGCCAGCAGCTTTGAGGGGTGGGGTGGCTACACCTTC. Amino acids: CASSFEGWGGYTF.

On this clonotype: Germline and junction disagree at one end, which may indicate a read error. The genes are TRBV6-1 and TRBJ1-1; TRBD1 agrees at 8 bases. The CDR3 is 13 residues long. The germline gives CDR1 MNHNS, CDR2 SASEGT. CDR3 coding DNA: TGCGCCAGTGGATACACAGGGGGTTCCGAAGCTTTCTTT. Amino acid sequence: CASGYTGGSEAFF.

The V call is TRBV29-1, the J call TRBJ2-7, with 9 bases aligning to TRBD1. The CDR3 covers 13 residues. J was trimmed by 4 bases and V by 6 bases; bases with no gene match: 7. Germline V CDR1 and CDR2: SQVTM, ANQGSEA. The CDR3 DNA reads TGCAGCGTGGGACAGGGAGTTCTTTACGAGCAGTACTTC. Encoded protein: CSVGQGVLYEQYF.

CDR3 DNA: TGTGCCAGCACCCGGGGACGGAACAATGAGCAGTTCTTC. Amino acid sequence: CASTRGRNNEQFF. The chain has TRBV6-5 and TRBJ2-1; the D gene could be TRBD1 or TRBD2 (5 bases each). The CDR3 length is 13 residues. Germline-derived CDR1 and CDR2 are MNHEY and SVGAGI. V lost 7 bases and J 5 bases, leaving 12 bases between the germline ends.

The rearrangement joins TRBV12-3 or TRBV12-4 to TRBJ1-1; D is undetermined. The CDR3 runs to 13 residues. With 3 bases removed from V and 10 bases from J, the gap between germline ends came to 15 bases. In DNA form, the CDR3 reads TGTGCCAGCAGTTTCCGCGACGGAACGGGAGCTTTCTTT. Protein product: CASSFRDGTGAFF.

The V and J genes are TRBV5-4 and TRBJ1-1; 8 bases fit TRBD1. The CDR3 covers 14 residues. With 0 bases clipped from V and 11 bases from J, the junction kept 9 bases outside the gene matches. CDR1 and CDR2 (germline): SGHNT, YYREEE (reference sequence). The CDR3 DNA reads TGTGCCAGCAGCTTGGCTTTTGGACAGGGCGCCGCTTTCTTT. It translates to CASSLAFGQGAAFF.

This chain links TRBV7-2 with TRBJ2-3; tentatively, D is TRBD2 (6 bases). V shed 5 bases and J shed 5 bases, with 14 bases lying between them. The length of the CDR3 is 14 residues. The V gene's germline CDR1 is SGHTA and CDR2 FQGNSA. Here the CDR3 reads CASSAEGGRDTQYF. DNA of the CDR3: TGTGCCAGCAGCGCAGAGGGAGGTCGAGATACGCAGTATTTT.

The chain has TRBV12-3 or TRBV12-4 and TRBJ2-7; D unclear. V lost 10 bases and J lost 0, with 13 bases in between. There are 13 residues in the CDR3. CDR3 residues: CATRPGSSYEQYF. The DNA of the CDR3 is TGTGCCACTCGTCCGGGCAGCTCCTACGAGCAGTACTTC.